This T cell receptor (beta chain) was observed in a study of regulatory T cells in long-lasting Graves disease. Study-wide results and caveats: Newly diagnosed Graves' patients exceeded persistent ones in TCR diversity. Newly diagnosed disease favored TRBV20-1 and TRBJ2-1 over persistent disease.

Many counts were recorded for this clonotype. Its antigen is currently unknown. Time point specified: newly diagnosed GD, antithyroid drugs for less than 3 months. The TCR library was made from RNA extracted from PBMCs. Arm-PCR of CDR3 regions with iRepertoire HTBI primers generated TCR beta libraries. A single record per CDR3 protein comes from TCRdb applying MiXCR to the multiplex PCR reads. Seen here are some 400,000 distinct CDR3 sequences, 14% to 15% observed once, and the top ten hold 15% to 20%. The V end lost 6 bases, the J end lost 7 bases, and 13 bases lay between the germline ends. CDR3 length equals 13 residues. Germline values: CDR1 MNHEY, CDR2 SVGEGT. These records were also assigned to another study, of T cells in Graves' hyperthyroidism and ophthalmopathy. That paper notes: Pregnant or lactating patients were excluded, as were those with uncontrolled infection or other autoimmune disease. Most thyroid clonotypes that were expanded above 0.001 also turned up in blood.

This specimen was peripheral blood mononuclear cells (PBMCs), taken at new diagnosis, from a patient treated with antithyroid drugs. This chain connects TRBV6-2 or TRBV6-3 to TRBJ1-5; D gene unclear. The TCR comes from a woman in her thirties with Graves disease. CDR3 nucleotide sequence: TGTGCCAGCAGCCTATATCCGGGACAGCCCCAGCATTTT. Translating it yields CASSLYPGQPQHF.